Listed below are T cell receptor beta chains from one sample, sequenced in a study of Graves' ophthalmopathy and Graves' hyperthyroidism. Each CDR3 protein gets one entry after TCRdb re-called the multiplex PCR reads with MiXCR. The repertoire holds 1 million to 1.3 million distinct CDR3 sequences, around a third seen once, with around 10% in the top ten. The sequencing input was peripheral blood or thyroid tissue (not recorded which). Receptors were obtained from an adult man with Graves' hyperthyroidism. Both conserved end residues are part of each CDR3. Each record gives: J gene, D gene, clone size, V gene, CDR3 DNA, CDR3 protein. The D gene is left open where the match is weak. Size values are once, few and many counts, or a class for expanded clones, and some rows have none.

J gene: TRBJ1-2; D gene: TRBD1; clone size: -; V gene: TRBV7-9; CDR3 DNA: TGTGCCAGCAGCCCCCGGGGACAGGGGCGGAATGGCTACACCTTC; CDR3 protein: CASSPRGQGRNGYTF
J gene: TRBJ2-2; D gene: -; clone size: -; V gene: TRBV5-1; CDR3 DNA: TGCGCCAGCAGCTTGGGGACAGTCACCGGGGAGCTGTTTTTT; CDR3 protein: CASSLGTVTGELFF
J gene: TRBJ2-3; D gene: TRBD1; clone size: -; V gene: TRBV7-9; CDR3 DNA: TGTGCCGGCAGCTTAGCTGGGACAGCCGGAGATACGCAGTATTTT; CDR3 protein: CAGSLAGTAGDTQYF
J gene: TRBJ1-2; D gene: -; clone size: -; V gene: TRBV7-9; CDR3 DNA: TGTGCCAGCAGCTTAGGGGGGGGACATGGCTACACCTTC; CDR3 protein: CASSLGGGHGYTF
J gene: TRBJ2-7; D gene: TRBD2; clone size: -; V gene: TRBV20-1; CDR3 DNA: TGCAGTGCTAGAGATCTATTAGCGGGCCTACGGGAGCAGTACTTC; CDR3 protein: CSARDLLAGLREQYF
J gene: TRBJ2-6; D gene: TRBD1; clone size: many; V gene: TRBV7-9; CDR3 DNA: TGTGCCAGCAGCTCCCTAGGCGGGCAGGGGGACGTCCTGACTTTC; CDR3 protein: CASSSLGGQGDVLTF
J gene: TRBJ2-2; D gene: -; clone size: many; V gene: TRBV29-1; CDR3 DNA: TGCAGCGTGGTCTGGGGACACGCGAACACCGGGGAGCTGTTTTTT; CDR3 protein: CSVVWGHANTGELFF
J gene: TRBJ2-7; D gene: -; clone size: -; V gene: TRBV19; CDR3 DNA: TGTGCCAGTAGTATCGTCATCGGGGGAAGCTCCTACGAGCAGTACTTC; CDR3 protein: CASSIVIGGSSYEQYF
J gene: TRBJ1-4; D gene: TRBD1; clone size: -; V gene: TRBV10-3; CDR3 DNA: TGTGCCATCGGACCTCTCCCGGGACAGGGGGAAAAACTGTTTTTT; CDR3 protein: CAIGPLPGQGEKLFF
J gene: TRBJ2-7; D gene: -; clone size: many; V gene: TRBV10-2; CDR3 DNA: TGCGCCAGCAGTGGAATGGATAGGAGCTCCTACGAGCAGTACTTC; CDR3 protein: CASSGMDRSSYEQYF
J gene: TRBJ1-1; D gene: TRBD1; clone size: many; V gene: TRBV7-2; CDR3 DNA: TGTGCCAGCAGCCCGGGGACAGAGAAAGCTTTCTTT; CDR3 protein: CASSPGTEKAFF